The T cell receptor beta chain under discussion was sequenced for a study of T cell changes during pregnancy in multiple sclerosis. Looked up from germline, CDR1 is LGHNA and CDR2 is YSLEER. V was trimmed by 3 bases and J by 5 bases, leaving 9 bases between them. The CDR3 loop spans 13 amino acids. Only in-frame clones appear in the TCRdb table, and some are missing; sequencing was by immunoSEQ multiplex PCR. Here the sample spans just over 40,000 clones, around nine tenths being singletons. The chain recombines TRBV4-3 with TRBJ2-3, with D possibly being TRBD1 (6 bases). The clonotype comes from a female donor in good health, enrolled as a control in a pregnancy study. The specimen was peripheral blood, collected in the first trimester of pregnancy. The CDR3, as DNA: TGCGCCAGCAGCCAGCCAGGGGTAGATACGCAGTATTTT. The encoded protein is CASSQPGVDTQYF.